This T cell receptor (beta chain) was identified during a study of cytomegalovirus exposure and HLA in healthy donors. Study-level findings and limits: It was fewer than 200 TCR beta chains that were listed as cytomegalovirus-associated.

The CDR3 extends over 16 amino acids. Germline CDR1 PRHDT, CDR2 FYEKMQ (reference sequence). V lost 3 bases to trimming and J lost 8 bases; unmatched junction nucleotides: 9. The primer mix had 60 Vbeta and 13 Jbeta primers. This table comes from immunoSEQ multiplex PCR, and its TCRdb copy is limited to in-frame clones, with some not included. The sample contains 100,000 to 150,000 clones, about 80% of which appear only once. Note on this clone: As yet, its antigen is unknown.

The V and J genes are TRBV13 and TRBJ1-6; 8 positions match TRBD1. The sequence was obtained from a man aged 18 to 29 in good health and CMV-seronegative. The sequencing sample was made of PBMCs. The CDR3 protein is CASSFARTGRDSPLHF. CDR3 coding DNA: TGTGCCAGCAGCTTCGCACGGACAGGGCGGGATTCACCCCTCCACTTT.